This T cell receptor delta chain was recorded in a study of gamma-delta T cells after stem cell transplantation (dated by TCRdb to the mid-2010s). Library prep was done by RT-PCR. These reads were obtained on an Illumina MiSeq. Identical DNA sequences were merged into single rows after TCRdb reprocessed the public reads with CATT. Within this sample are approximately 3,200 delta-chain clones, with 4% to 6% of them counted one time only. The top ten constitute under 45% of the sample. This clone was seen only a few times. Its antigen target is currently unknown. A read error likely explains why the TCRdb protein, taken from a much larger clone, differs from this DNA's translation at residue 4; the protein shown is translated from the DNA. Looking up the germline V gene yields CDR1 GEAIGNYY and CDR2 EKD. V lost 5 bases and J lost 1 base, and the count of bases not matched to a germline gene is 18. Taken from cysteine to phenylalanine, the CDR3 has 19 residues. The entry retains the CDR3 DNA only, 57 bases that are in frame from base 1.

The receptor chain draws on TRDV2 and TRDJ1; 10 junctional bases match TRDD3. Sequenced sample: gamma-delta T cells. The receptor's source is a human donor. It is not recorded whose cells these are; they may come from a transplant donor. The CDR3 here reads CACGNLGDKRVQATDKLIF. The sequence in DNA is TGTGCCTGTGGAAACCTGGGGGATAAGCGAGTGCAGGCCACCGATAAACTCATCTTT.